The clone carrying this TCR beta chain showed up just a few times. Germline CDR1 DFQATT, CDR2 SNEGSKA (reference sequence). The ends lost 5 bases at V and 1 base at J; junction bases unmatched: 3. The CDR3 totals 14 residues. TCRdb independently ran MiXCR on the 5' RACE reads; one entry per CDR3 protein. Counted here are roughly 500,000 distinct CDR3 sequences, 22% occurring once; the ten biggest clones make up under 0.95%. The sample is drawn from a study of identical twins. These data were likewise used in another study, on T cells expressing NK-cell markers. From that report: Leadership of the CD3+CD56-NKG2C+ fraction also belonged to these clonotypes in four donors.

This chain joins TRBV20-1 and TRBJ2-1; 9 nucleotides match TRBD2. Input material: CD4+ T cells sorted from blood. This receptor was obtained from a young woman in good health. CDR3 amino acids: CSAWTSVSYNEQFF. As DNA, the CDR3 is TGCAGTGCTTGGACTAGCGTGTCCTACAATGAGCAGTTCTTC.